This TCR beta chain was sequenced in a study of shared clonotypes between healthy human individuals. An assay was performed, and its level was deep. Some clones are missing from TCRdb's copy, which holds only in-frame ones; the method was immunoSEQ multiplex PCR. Found here are over a million clones, 70% to 80% of them singletons; the top ten hold about 0.52%. Trimming left V 4 bases short and J 4 bases short, with 17 bases between. In germline, CDR1 is SGHNT, CDR2 YYREEE (reference sequence). CDR3 size: 15 residues. J is TRBJ1-1 and V is TRBV5-4, with no clear D. Sequencing was done on a sample of memory CD4+ T cells from PBMCs. Documented subset: CD45RA-negative fraction. This TCR was sampled from a man in his late teens or twenties in good health. Some clones in this sample may be carry-over from other donors' samples. In nucleotides, the CDR3 is TGTGCCAGCAGCCCGGTGGCGGCCTCTGGCACTGAAGCTTTCTTT. It codes for CASSPVAASGTEAFF.